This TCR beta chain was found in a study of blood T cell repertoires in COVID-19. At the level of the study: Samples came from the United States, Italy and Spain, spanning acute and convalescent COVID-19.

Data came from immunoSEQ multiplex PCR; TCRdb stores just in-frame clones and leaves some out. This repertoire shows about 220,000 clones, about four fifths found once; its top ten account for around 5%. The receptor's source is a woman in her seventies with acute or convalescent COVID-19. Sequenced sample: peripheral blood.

The CDR3 coding sequence is TGTGCCAGCAGTGTCTCAACAGGGGGCAGCTATGGCTACACCTTC. Residues: CASSVSTGGSYGYTF. The chain is built from TRBV2 and TRBJ1-2; 9 bases line up with TRBD1. The V segment lost 4 bases and the J segment 4 bases; nucleotides outside the gene matches: 7. The CDR3 extends over 15 amino acids. Germline loops: CDR1 SNHLY, CDR2 FYNNEI.